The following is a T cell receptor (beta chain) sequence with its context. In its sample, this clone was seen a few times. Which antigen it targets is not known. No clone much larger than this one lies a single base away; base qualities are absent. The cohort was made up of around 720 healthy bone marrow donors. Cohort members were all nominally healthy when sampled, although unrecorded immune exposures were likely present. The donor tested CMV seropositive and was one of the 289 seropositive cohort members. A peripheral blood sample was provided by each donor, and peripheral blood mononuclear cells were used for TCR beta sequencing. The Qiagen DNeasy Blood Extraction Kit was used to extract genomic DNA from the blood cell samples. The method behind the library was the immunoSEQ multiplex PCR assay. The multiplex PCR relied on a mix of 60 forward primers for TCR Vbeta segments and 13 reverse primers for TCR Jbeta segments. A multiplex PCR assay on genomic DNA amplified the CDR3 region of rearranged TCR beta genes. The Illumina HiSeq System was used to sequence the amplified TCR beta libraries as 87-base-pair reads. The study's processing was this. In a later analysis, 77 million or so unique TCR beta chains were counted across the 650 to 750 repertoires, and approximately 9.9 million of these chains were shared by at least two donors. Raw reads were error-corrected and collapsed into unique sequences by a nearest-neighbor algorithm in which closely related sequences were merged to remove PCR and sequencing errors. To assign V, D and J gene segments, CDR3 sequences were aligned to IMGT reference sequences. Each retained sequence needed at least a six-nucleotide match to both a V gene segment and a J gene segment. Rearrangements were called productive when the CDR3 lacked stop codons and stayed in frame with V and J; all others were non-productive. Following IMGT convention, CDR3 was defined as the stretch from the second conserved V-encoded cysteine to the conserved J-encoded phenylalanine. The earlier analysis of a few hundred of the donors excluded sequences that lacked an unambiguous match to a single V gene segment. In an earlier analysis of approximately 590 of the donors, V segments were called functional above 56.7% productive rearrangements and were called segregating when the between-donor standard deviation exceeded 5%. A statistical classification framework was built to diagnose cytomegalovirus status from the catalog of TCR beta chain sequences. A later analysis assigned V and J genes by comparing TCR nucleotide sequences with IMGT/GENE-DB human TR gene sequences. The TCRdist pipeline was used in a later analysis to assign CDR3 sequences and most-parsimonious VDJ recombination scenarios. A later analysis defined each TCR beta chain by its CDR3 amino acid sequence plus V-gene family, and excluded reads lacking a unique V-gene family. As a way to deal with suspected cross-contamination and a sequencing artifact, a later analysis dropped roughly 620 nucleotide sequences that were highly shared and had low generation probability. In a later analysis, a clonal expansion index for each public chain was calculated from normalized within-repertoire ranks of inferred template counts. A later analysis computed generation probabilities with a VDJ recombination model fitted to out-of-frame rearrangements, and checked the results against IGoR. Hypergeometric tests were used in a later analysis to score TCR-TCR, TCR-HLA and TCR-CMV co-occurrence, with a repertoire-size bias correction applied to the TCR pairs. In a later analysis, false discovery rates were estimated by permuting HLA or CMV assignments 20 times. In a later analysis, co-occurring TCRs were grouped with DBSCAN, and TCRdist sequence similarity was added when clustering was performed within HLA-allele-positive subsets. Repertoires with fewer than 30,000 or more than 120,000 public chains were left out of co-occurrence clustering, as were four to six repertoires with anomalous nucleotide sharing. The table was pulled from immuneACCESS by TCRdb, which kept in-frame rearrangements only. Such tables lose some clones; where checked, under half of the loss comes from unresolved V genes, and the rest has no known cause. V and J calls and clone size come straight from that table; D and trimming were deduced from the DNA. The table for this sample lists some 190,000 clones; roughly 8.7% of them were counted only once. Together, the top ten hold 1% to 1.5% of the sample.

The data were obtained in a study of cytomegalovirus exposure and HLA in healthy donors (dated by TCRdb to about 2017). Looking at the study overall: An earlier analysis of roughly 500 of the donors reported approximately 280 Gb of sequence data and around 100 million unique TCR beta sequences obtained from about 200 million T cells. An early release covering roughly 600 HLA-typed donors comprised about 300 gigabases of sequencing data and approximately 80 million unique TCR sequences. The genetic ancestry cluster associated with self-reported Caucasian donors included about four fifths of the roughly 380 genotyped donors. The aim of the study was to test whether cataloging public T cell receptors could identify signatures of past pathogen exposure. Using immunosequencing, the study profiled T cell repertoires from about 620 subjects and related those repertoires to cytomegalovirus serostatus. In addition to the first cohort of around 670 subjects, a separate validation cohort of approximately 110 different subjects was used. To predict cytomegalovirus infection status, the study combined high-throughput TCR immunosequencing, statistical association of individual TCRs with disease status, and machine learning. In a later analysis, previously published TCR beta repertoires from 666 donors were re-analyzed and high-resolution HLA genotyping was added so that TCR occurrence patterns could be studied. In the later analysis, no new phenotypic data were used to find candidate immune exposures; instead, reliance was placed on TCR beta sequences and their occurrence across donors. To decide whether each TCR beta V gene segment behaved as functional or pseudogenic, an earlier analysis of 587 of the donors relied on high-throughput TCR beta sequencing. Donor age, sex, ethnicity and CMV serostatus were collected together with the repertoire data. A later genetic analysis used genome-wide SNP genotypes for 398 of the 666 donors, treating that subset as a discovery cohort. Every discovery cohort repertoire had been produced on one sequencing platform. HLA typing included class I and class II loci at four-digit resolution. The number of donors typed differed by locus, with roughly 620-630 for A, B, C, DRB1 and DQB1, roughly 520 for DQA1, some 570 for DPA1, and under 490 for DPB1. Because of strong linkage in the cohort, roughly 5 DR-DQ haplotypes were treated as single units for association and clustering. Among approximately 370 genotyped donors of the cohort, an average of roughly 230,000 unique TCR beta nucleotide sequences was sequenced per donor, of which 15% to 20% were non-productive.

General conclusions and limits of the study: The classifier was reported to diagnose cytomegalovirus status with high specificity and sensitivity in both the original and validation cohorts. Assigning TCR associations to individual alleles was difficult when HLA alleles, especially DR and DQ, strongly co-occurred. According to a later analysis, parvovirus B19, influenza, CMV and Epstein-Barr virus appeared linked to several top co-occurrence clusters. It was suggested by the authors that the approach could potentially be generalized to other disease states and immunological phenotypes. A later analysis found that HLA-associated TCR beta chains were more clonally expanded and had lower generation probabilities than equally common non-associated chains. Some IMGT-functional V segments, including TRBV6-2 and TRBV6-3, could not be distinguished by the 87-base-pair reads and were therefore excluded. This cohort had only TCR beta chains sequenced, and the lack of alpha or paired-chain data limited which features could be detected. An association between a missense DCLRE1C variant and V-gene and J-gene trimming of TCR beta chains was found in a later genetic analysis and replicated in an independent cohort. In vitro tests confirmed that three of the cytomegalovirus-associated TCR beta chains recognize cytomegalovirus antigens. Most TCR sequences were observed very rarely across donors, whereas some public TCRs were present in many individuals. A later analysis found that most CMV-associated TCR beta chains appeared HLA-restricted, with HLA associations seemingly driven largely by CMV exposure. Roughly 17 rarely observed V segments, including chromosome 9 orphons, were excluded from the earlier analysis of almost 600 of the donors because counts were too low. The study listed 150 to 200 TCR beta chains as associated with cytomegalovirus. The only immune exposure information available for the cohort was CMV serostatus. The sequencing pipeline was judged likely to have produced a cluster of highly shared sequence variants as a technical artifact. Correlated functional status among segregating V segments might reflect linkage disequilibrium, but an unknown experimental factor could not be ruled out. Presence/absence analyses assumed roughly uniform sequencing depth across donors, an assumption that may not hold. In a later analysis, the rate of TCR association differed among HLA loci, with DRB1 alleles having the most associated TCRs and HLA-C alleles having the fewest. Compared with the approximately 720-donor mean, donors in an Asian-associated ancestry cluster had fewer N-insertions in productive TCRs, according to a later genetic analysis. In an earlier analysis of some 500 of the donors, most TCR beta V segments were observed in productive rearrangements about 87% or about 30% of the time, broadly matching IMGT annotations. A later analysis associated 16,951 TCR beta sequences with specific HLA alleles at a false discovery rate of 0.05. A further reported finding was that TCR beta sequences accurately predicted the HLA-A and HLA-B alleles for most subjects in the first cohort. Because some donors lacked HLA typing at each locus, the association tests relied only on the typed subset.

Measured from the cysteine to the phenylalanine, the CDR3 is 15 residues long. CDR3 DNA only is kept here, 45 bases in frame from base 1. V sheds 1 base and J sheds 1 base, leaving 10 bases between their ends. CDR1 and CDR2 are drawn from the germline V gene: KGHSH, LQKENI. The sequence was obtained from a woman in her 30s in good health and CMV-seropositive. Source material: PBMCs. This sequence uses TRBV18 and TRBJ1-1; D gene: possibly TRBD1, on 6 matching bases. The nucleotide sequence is TGTGCCAGCTCACCACTTCTGGGGGCGAACACTGAAGCTTTCTTT. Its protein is CASSPLLGANTEAFF.